A selection of T cell receptor beta chains follows, all from one sample in a study of cytomegalovirus exposure and HLA in healthy donors. The assay was immunoSEQ multiplex PCR, and TCRdb's table has in-frame clones only and misses some. This sample's table has 100,000 to 150,000 clones. What was sequenced was PBMCs. These receptor sequences come from a man younger than 35 in good health and CMV-seronegative. The CDR3 runs from the conserved cysteine through the conserved F or W. D genes are given only for firm matches.

v_gene: TRBV30; j_gene: TRBJ2-1; d_gene: TRBD2; CDR3nt: TGTGCCTTGGCTAGCGGGAACTACAATGAGCAGTTCTTC; CDR3aa: CALASGNYNEQFF
v_gene: TRBV30; j_gene: TRBJ2-1; d_gene: TRBD2; CDR3nt: TGTGCCTGGAGTCGAAATCTAGCGGGTCCCGACAATGAGCAGTTCTTC; CDR3aa: CAWSRNLAGPDNEQFF
v_gene: TRBV5-4; j_gene: TRBJ1-3; d_gene: TRBD1; CDR3nt: TGTGCCAGCAGCCAAGACAGGGTTACCTCTGGAAACACCATATATTTT; CDR3aa: CASSQDRVTSGNTIYF
v_gene: TRBV28; j_gene: TRBJ2-7; d_gene: TRBD1; CDR3nt: TGTGCCAGCAGTCCCCGGGACAGGGACTACGAGCAGTACTTC; CDR3aa: CASSPRDRDYEQYF
v_gene: TRBV4-1; j_gene: TRBJ2-5; d_gene: NA; CDR3nt: TGCGCCAGCAGCCAAGATTTAGTAGCCGGCTGGGAGACCCAGTACTTC; CDR3aa: CASSQDLVAGWETQYF
v_gene: TRBV28; j_gene: TRBJ2-7; d_gene: NA; CDR3nt: TGTGCCATCCGAGGGGACTTCGTGGGGGACGAGCAGTACTTC; CDR3aa: CAIRGDFVGDEQYF
v_gene: TRBV5-1; j_gene: TRBJ1-3; d_gene: TRBD1; CDR3nt: TGCGCCAGCAGCGCGGGACAGGGAGCTGGAAACACCATATATTTT; CDR3aa: CASSAGQGAGNTIYF
v_gene: TRBV19; j_gene: TRBJ1-1; d_gene: NA; CDR3nt: TGTGCCAGTACCCGCCAAGACAGGCCGAACACTGAAGCTTTCTTT; CDR3aa: CASTRQDRPNTEAFF
v_gene: TRBV9; j_gene: TRBJ1-4; d_gene: NA; CDR3nt: TGTGCCAGCAGCCCCGGACAGATTAATGAAAAACTGTTTTTT; CDR3aa: CASSPGQINEKLFF
v_gene: TRBV6-1; j_gene: TRBJ2-2; d_gene: NA; CDR3nt: TGTGCCAGCAGTGCCCTTAGTCGAGTGTGGACCGGGGAGCTGTTTTTT; CDR3aa: CASSALSRVWTGELFF
v_gene: TRBV11-3; j_gene: TRBJ1-1; d_gene: NA; CDR3nt: TGTGCCAGCAGCTTATTTCAGGGCTCTGAAGCTTTCTTT; CDR3aa: CASSLFQGSEAFF
v_gene: TRBV4-1; j_gene: TRBJ1-5; d_gene: TRBD1; CDR3nt: TGCGCCAGCAGCCAAGAACGGCCCGGGACAGCAAGCAATCAGCCCCAGCATTTT; CDR3aa: CASSQERPGTASNQPQHF
v_gene: TRBV7-8; j_gene: TRBJ2-4; d_gene: TRBD1; CDR3nt: TGTGCCAGCAGCTTAGAACGGACAGGGTTTCCCAAAAACATTCAGTACTTC; CDR3aa: CASSLERTGFPKNIQYF
v_gene: TRBV5-1; j_gene: TRBJ2-1; d_gene: NA; CDR3nt: TGCGCCAGCAGCTCCGGACAGTACAATGAGCAGTTCTTC; CDR3aa: CASSSGQYNEQFF
v_gene: TRBV6-1; j_gene: TRBJ1-5; d_gene: TRBD1; CDR3nt: TGTGCCAGCAGGAGGGGACAGCGCAATCAGCCCCAGCATTTT; CDR3aa: CASRRGQRNQPQHF
v_gene: TRBV7-3; j_gene: TRBJ1-1; d_gene: NA; CDR3nt: TGTGCCAGCAGCCAGATTACGAACACTGAAGCTTTCTTT; CDR3aa: CASSQITNTEAFF
v_gene: TRBV5-1; j_gene: TRBJ2-1; d_gene: TRBD2; CDR3nt: TGCGCCAGCAGCTTGATGGCTAGCGGGAGTGTGTACAATGAGCAGTTCTTC; CDR3aa: CASSLMASGSVYNEQFF
v_gene: TRBV30; j_gene: TRBJ2-1; d_gene: TRBD2; CDR3nt: TGTGCCTCTGGACTAGCGGGGTACAATGAGCAGTTCTTC; CDR3aa: CASGLAGYNEQFF
v_gene: TRBV6-1; j_gene: TRBJ2-7; d_gene: NA; CDR3nt: TGTGCCAGCAGTGTTGGGAGCTTCTCCTACGAGCAGTACTTC; CDR3aa: CASSVGSFSYEQYF
v_gene: TRBV10-2; j_gene: TRBJ2-7; d_gene: TRBD1; CDR3nt: TGCGCCAGCAGTGTGGGCAGGGGGTTATTCTACGAGCAGTACTTC; CDR3aa: CASSVGRGLFYEQYF
v_gene: TRBV7-3; j_gene: TRBJ1-1; d_gene: NA; CDR3nt: TGTGCCAGCAGCTTAACAGGGGCTTTAACTGAAGCTTTCTTT; CDR3aa: CASSLTGALTEAFF
v_gene: TRBV5-4; j_gene: TRBJ2-4; d_gene: TRBD1; CDR3nt: TGTGCCAGCAGCCCCGGACAGGAAAACATTCAGTACTTC; CDR3aa: CASSPGQENIQYF
v_gene: TRBV12-5; j_gene: TRBJ2-7; d_gene: NA; CDR3nt: TGTGCTAGTGGTCTCCTTAACTACGAGCAGTACTTC; CDR3aa: CASGLLNYEQYF
v_gene: TRBV28; j_gene: TRBJ1-6; d_gene: NA; CDR3nt: TGTGCCAGCCTTCTGAGCAGGGCCAAAAATTCACCCCTCCACTTT; CDR3aa: CASLLSRAKNSPLHF
v_gene: TRBV5-6; j_gene: TRBJ2-7; d_gene: NA; CDR3nt: TGTGCCAGCACCCGCCTAGGGGCAACCTCCTACGAGCAGTACTTC; CDR3aa: CASTRLGATSYEQYF
v_gene: TRBV27; j_gene: TRBJ1-2; d_gene: TRBD1; CDR3nt: TGTGCCAGCAGAGAGACAGGGGGCAACTATGGCTACACCTTC; CDR3aa: CASRETGGNYGYTF
v_gene: TRBV6-5; j_gene: TRBJ2-7; d_gene: TRBD1; CDR3nt: TGTGCCAGCAGCCGGGACAGGGTATCCAACGAGCAGTACTTC; CDR3aa: CASSRDRVSNEQYF
v_gene: TRBV6-4; j_gene: TRBJ1-5; d_gene: TRBD1; CDR3nt: TGTGCCAGCAGTGAGGGACAGAGTCAGCCCCAGCATTTT; CDR3aa: CASSEGQSQPQHF
v_gene: TRBV5-1; j_gene: TRBJ2-1; d_gene: TRBD1; CDR3nt: TGCGCCAGCAGCAGCCGAGGGGGCGCCTCCTACAATGAGCAGTTCTTC; CDR3aa: CASSSRGGASYNEQFF
v_gene: TRBV5-1; j_gene: TRBJ2-7; d_gene: TRBD2; CDR3nt: TGCGCCAGCAGCTTGGACCCGGGACTAGCGGGGGGATTAACCTACGAGCAGTACTTC; CDR3aa: CASSLDPGLAGGLTYEQYF
v_gene: TRBV5-1; j_gene: TRBJ2-6; d_gene: TRBD1; CDR3nt: TGCGCCAGCAGCCCCTACTCCGGGACAGGGTCTGGGGCCAACGTCCTGACTTTC; CDR3aa: CASSPYSGTGSGANVLTF
v_gene: TRBV11-3; j_gene: TRBJ2-7; d_gene: TRBD1; CDR3nt: TGTGCCAGCAACCCCGGACAGGGCAGGCTCGAGCAGTACTTC; CDR3aa: CASNPGQGRLEQYF
v_gene: TRBV30; j_gene: TRBJ1-4; d_gene: TRBD1; CDR3nt: TGTGCCTGGAGGGCACCGGGACAGACATGGGCTAAAAAACTGTTTTTT; CDR3aa: CAWRAPGQTWAKKLFF